This T cell receptor beta chain was retrieved from a study of blood T cell repertoires in COVID-19. Study-wide context: Italy, Spain and the United States were the sources of the convalescent and acute COVID-19 samples. The analysed material was cDNA or gDNA that came from T cells, B-cell-depleted T cells, or PBMCs.

In the source study's methods: Using reference gene primer amplification, nucleated cell counts were estimated. The method was immunoSEQ multiplex PCR; TCRdb's version includes in-frame clones alone and lacks a portion of them. The D gene and trimming were derived from the DNA, and the V and J assignments and clone size from that table. The sample has about 120,000 clones; 85% to 90% are singletons. Germline V gene sequence: CDR1 SGHTA, CDR2 FQGNSA. The CDR3 covers 15 residues. Trimming took 5 bases from V and 1 from J; bases not matched to a gene: 4. This receptor was identified in a woman in her forties or fifties with acute or convalescent COVID-19. This chain links TRBV7-2 with TRBJ2-7; 11 bases map to TRBD2. Sample: peripheral blood. CDR3 DNA sequence: TGTGCCAGCAGCCTGGGACTAGCGGATTCCTACGAGCAGTACTTC. Residues: CASSLGLADSYEQYF.